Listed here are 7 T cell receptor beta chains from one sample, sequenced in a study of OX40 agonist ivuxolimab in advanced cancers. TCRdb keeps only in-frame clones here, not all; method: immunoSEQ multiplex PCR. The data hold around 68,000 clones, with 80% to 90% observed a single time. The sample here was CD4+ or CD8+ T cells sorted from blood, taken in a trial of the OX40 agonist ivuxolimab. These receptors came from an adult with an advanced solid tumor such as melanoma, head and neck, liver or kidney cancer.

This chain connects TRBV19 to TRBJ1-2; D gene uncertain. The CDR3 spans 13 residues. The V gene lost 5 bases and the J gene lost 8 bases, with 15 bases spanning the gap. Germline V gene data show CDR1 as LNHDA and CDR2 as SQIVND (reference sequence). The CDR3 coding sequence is TGTGCCAGTAGTGACATCGCTGGAGTCGGCTACACCTTC. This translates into CASSDIAGVGYTF.

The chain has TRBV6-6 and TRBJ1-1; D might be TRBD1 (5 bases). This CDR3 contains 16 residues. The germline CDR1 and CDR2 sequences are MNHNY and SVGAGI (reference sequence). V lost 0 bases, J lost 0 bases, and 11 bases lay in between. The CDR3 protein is CASSYSRGTVNTEAFF. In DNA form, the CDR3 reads TGTGCCAGCAGTTACTCGAGGGGCACAGTGAACACTGAAGCTTTCTTT.

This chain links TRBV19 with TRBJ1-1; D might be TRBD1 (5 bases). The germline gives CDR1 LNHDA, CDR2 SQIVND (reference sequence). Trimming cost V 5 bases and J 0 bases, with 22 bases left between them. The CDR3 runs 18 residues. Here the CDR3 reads CASSRTPMLGELNTEAFF. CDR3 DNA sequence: TGTGCCAGTAGTCGGACACCTATGCTTGGGGAGTTGAACACTGAAGCTTTCTTT.

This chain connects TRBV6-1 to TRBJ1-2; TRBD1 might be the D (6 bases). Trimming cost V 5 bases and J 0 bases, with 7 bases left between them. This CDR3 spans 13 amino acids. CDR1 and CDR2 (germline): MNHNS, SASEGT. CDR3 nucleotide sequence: TGTGCCAGCAGTCGGACAGCTAACTATGGCTACACCTTC. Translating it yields CASSRTANYGYTF.

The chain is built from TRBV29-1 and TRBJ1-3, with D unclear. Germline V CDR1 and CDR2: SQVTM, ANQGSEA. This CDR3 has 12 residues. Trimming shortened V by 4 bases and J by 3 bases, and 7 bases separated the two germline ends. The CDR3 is CSVGLDGNTIYF. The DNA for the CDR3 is TGCAGCGTTGGGTTGGATGGAAACACCATATATTTT.

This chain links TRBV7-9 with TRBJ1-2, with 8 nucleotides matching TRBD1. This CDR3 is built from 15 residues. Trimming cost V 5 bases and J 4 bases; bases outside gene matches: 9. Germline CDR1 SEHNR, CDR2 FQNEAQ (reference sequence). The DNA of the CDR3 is TGTGCCAGCAGCAACCTTACAGGGGGGGGCTATGGCTACACCTTC. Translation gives CASSNLTGGGYGYTF. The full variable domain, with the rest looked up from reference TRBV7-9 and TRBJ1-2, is DTGVSQNPRHKITKRGQNVTFRCDPISEHNRLYWYRQTLGQGPEFLTYFQNEAQLEKSRLLSDRFSAERPKGSFSTLEIQRTEQGDSAMYLCASSNLTGGGYGYTFGSGTRLTVV.

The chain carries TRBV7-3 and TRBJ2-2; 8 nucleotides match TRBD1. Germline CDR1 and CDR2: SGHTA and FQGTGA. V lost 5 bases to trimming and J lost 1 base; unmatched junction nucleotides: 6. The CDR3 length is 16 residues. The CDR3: CASSPGQGLNTGELFF. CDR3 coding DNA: TGTGCCAGCAGCCCAGGACAGGGATTGAACACCGGGGAGCTGTTTTTT.